Following are 19 T cell receptor beta chains from one sample sequenced in a study of shared clonotypes between healthy human individuals. Profiling relied on immunoSEQ multiplex PCR, and the TCRdb table lists in-frame clones only, not all of them. The sample includes approximately 700,000 clones, less than 80% seen only once; the top ten take around 2%. Source material: memory CD4+ T cells sorted from blood. Noted subset: CD45RA-negative fraction. The source is a woman aged 25 to 45 in good health.

The chain has TRBV6-1 and TRBJ2-7; 7 bases agree with TRBD2. In germline, CDR1 is MNHNS, CDR2 SASEGT. Trimming removed 2 bases from V and 3 bases from J; junction bases left unmatched: 1. This CDR3 contains 13 residues. CDR3 residues: CASSEREVYEQYF. CDR3 sequence (DNA): TGTGCCAGCAGTGAACGGGAGGTCTACGAGCAGTACTTC.

Turning to this clone: The sample contains more than one DNA sequence encoding this CDR3. The chain links TRBV27 to TRBJ1-5; D perhaps matches TRBD1 (5 bases). Trimming stripped 5 bases from V and 5 bases from J, with 13 bases between. From germline, CDR1 is MNHEY and CDR2 SMNVEV (reference sequence). The CDR3 runs 14 residues. CDR3 residues: CASSPLQGHQPQHF. CDR3 DNA: TGTGCCAGCAGTCCTCTTCAGGGCCATCAGCCCCAGCATTTT.

The table lists this clone with many counts. Other DNA variants within this sample encode the same CDR3. The chain combines TRBV6-1 with TRBJ2-7; no definite D call. This CDR3 is built from 14 residues. Germline loops: CDR1 MNHNS, CDR2 SASEGT. The V gene lost 1 base and the J gene lost 2 bases, with 9 bases spanning the gap. The CDR3 DNA follows: TGTGCCAGCAGTGAAGGGCAGGACCCCTACGAGCAGTACTTC. This gives the protein CASSEGQDPYEQYF.

The chain has TRBV11-2 and TRBJ2-1; 9 bases are a match to TRBD2. Germline lookup yields CDR1 SGHAT and CDR2 FQNNGV. V lost 1 base and J lost 9; bases outside the gene matches: 7. The CDR3 totals 15 residues. CDR3 sequence reads: CASSLVLAGTGEQFF. The CDR3 DNA follows: TGTGCCAGCAGCTTAGTCCTAGCGGGGACTGGTGAGCAGTTCTTC.

This clone was detected only a few times. The chain recombines TRBV19 with TRBJ1-1; D gene ambiguous. The CDR3 contains 16 residues. Looked up from germline, CDR1 is LNHDA and CDR2 is SQIVND (reference sequence). Trimming pared 7 bases from V and 3 bases from J, leaving 21 bases between. The CDR3 bases are TGTGCCAGTATATCAGGAAGGGCGCGGGTTGACACTGAAGCTTTCTTT. The encoded protein is CASISGRARVDTEAFF.

This rearrangement joins TRBV28 to TRBJ2-1; D may be TRBD2 (5 bases). The CDR3 has 15 amino acids. V was pared by 7 bases and J by 6 bases, with 19 bases between. Germline-derived CDR1 and CDR2 are MDHEN and SYDVKM. CDR3 nucleotides: TGTGCCAGCACCCATTTACTAGGAAAGGTCAATGAGCAGTTCTTC. This translates into CASTHLLGKVNEQFF. Using reference TRBV28 and TRBJ2-1 for the parts outside the CDR3, the full variable domain is DVKVTQSSRYLVKRTGEKVFLECVQDMDHENMFWYRQDPGLGLRLIYFSYDVKMKEKGDIPEGYSVSREKKERFSLILESASTNQTSMYLCASTHLLGKVNEQFFGPGTRLTVL.

A remark on this clone: The sample holds other DNA sequences that translate to the same CDR3. The chain links TRBV5-4 to TRBJ1-5; D is possibly TRBD1 (6 bases). Per germline, CDR1 SGHNT and CDR2 YYREEE (reference sequence). The CDR3 has 14 amino acids. The V end was cut by 0 bases, the J end by 3 bases, with 7 bases between. The DNA for the CDR3 is TGTGCCAGCAGCTTGGGGGGGCCCAATCAGCCCCAGCATTTT. It codes for CASSLGGPNQPQHF.

The chain joins TRBV10-2 to TRBJ2-7; possible D gene TRBD2, 5 bases. From germline, CDR1 is WSHSY and CDR2 SAAADI. The CDR3 contains 14 residues. The ends were cut back, 2 bases at V and 6 bases at J, with 14 bases in the middle. CDR3 nucleotide sequence: TGCGCCAGCAGTGAGCTAGGGCGTGAGGGCGAGCAGTACTTC. Translated: CASSELGREGEQYF.

The gene calls are TRBV28 and TRBJ1-5, with D perhaps matching TRBD1 (5 bases). The CDR3 length is 15 residues. The V gene's germline CDR1 is MDHEN and CDR2 SYDVKM. Trimming stripped 5 bases from V and 6 bases from J, with 17 bases between. CDR3 residues: CASSPAEGRGQPQHF. In DNA form, the CDR3 reads TGTGCCAGCAGTCCGGCGGAGGGGAGAGGTCAGCCCCAGCATTTT.

The chain uses TRBV19 and TRBJ1-5; the D gene is possibly TRBD1 (6 bases). V shed 6 bases and J shed 2 bases, with 20 bases lying between them. The CDR3 runs 17 residues. Germline V gene sequence: CDR1 LNHDA, CDR2 SQIVND (reference sequence). CDR3 DNA sequence: TGTGCCAGTAGAAAACTCAACAGGGAACTAGGCAATCAGCCCCAGCATTTT. Its translation: CASRKLNRELGNQPQHF.

The rearrangement links TRBV7-9 to TRBJ2-3; D perhaps matches TRBD2 (6 bases). CDR1 and CDR2 (germline): SEHNR, FQNEAQ (reference sequence). Trimming shortened V by 5 bases and J by 0 bases, and 18 bases separated the two germline ends. The CDR3 totals 17 residues. This CDR3 reads CASSPRRGAASTDTQYF. In nucleotides, the CDR3 is TGTGCCAGCAGCCCCCGGAGGGGAGCGGCTAGCACAGATACGCAGTATTTT.

The chain is built from TRBV9 and TRBJ2-5; 11 bases line up with TRBD2. J gave up 5 bases and V 0 bases, and 6 bases lay outside the gene matches. The CDR3 runs 16 residues. The germline CDR1 and CDR2 sequences are SGDLS and YYNGEE. The CDR3 sequence: CASSVGLAGGGETQYF. In DNA form, the CDR3 reads TGTGCCAGCAGCGTAGGGCTAGCGGGAGGAGGGGAGACCCAGTACTTC.

J is TRBJ1-5 and V is TRBV6-1, with D perhaps TRBD1 (5 bases). Germline CDR1 is MNHNS and CDR2 is SASEGT. This CDR3 spans 13 amino acids. V was cut by 7 bases and J by 7 bases, with 14 bases left in between. This CDR3 is CASTTGLRQPQHF. The CDR3 bases are TGTGCCAGCACGACGGGGCTCCGACAGCCCCAGCATTTT.

The chain couples TRBV30 to TRBJ2-2; D not certain. Germline V gene data show CDR1 as GTSNPN and CDR2 as SVGIG (reference sequence). The germline V and J ends were trimmed by 0 bases and 7 bases, with 9 bases remaining between them. CDR3 length: 13 amino acids. This CDR3 is CAWSVTWGGELFF. The CDR3 DNA reads TGTGCCTGGAGTGTAACGTGGGGCGGGGAGCTGTTTTTT.

The chain links TRBV4-1 to TRBJ2-5; 9 bases are shared with TRBD1. The CDR3 totals 15 residues. The V gene's germline CDR1 is MGHRA and CDR2 YSYEKL. The trim removed 2 bases at V and 4 bases at J, leaving 5 bases unmatched. CDR3 region: CASSQSGTGSETQYF. CDR3 sequence (DNA): TGCGCCAGCAGCCAATCTGGGACAGGGTCAGAGACCCAGTACTTC.

The chain links TRBV5-1 to TRBJ2-7; maybe TRBD2 (6 bases). The CDR3 is 16 residues long. Between the trimmed V and J ends, which lost 4 bases and 1 base, there was a span of 18 bases. The germline V gene has CDR1 SGHRS and CDR2 YFSETQ. CDR3 coding DNA: TGCGCCAGCAGCGACCAACCGGGACTTAGTTCCTACGAGCAGTACTTC. Amino acid sequence: CASSDQPGLSSYEQYF. Based on the CDR3 plus reference TRBV5-1 and TRBJ2-7, the full variable domain is KAGVTQTPRYLIKTRGQQVTLSCSPISGHRSVSWYQQTPGQGLQFLFEYFSETQRNKGNFPGRFSGRQFSNSRSEMNVSTLELGDSALYLCASSDQPGLSSYEQYFGPGTRLTVT.

The V and J genes are TRBV6-1 and TRBJ2-7, with unresolved D. The CDR3 loop spans 13 amino acids. Trimming took 0 bases from V and 0 from J, leaving 3 bases between them. The germline gives CDR1 MNHNS, CDR2 SASEGT. The CDR3: CASSEAFSYEQYF. For the CDR3, the DNA is TGTGCCAGCAGTGAAGCGTTCTCCTACGAGCAGTACTTC.

The chain uses TRBV28 and TRBJ2-1, with 9 bases identical to TRBD2. The trim removed 6 bases at V and 7 bases at J, leaving 22 bases unmatched. The CDR3 consists of 19 residues. CDR1 is MDHEN, CDR2 SYDVKM, per germline. The CDR3, as DNA: TGTGCCAGCAGATCCCGGACACTGGGGACTAGCCCCGAGGGAAATGAGCAGTTCTTC. The encoded protein is CASRSRTLGTSPEGNEQFF.

The chain is built from TRBV4-1 and TRBJ2-7, with D possibly called TRBD1 or TRBD2 (5 bases each). Germline V gene data show CDR1 as MGHRA and CDR2 as YSYEKL. The ends were cut back, 1 base at V and 4 bases at J, with 11 bases in the middle. The CDR3 has 14 residues. CDR3 DNA sequence: TGCGCCAGCAGCCAAGCTGGGACGGGGTACGAGCAGTACTTC. It translates to CASSQAGTGYEQYF.